A single sample gave rise to the 10 T cell receptor beta chains below, sequenced in a study of blood T cells in healthy people across ages. For the second PCR, which ran for roughly 7 to 11 cycles, a sample-barcoded 5' primer and a J-beta primer mix were used. TCRdb processed the 5' RACE reads anew with MiXCR; each CDR3 protein has one entry. The data contain about 650,000 distinct CDR3 sequences, roughly 32% of them singletons. The sequenced sample consisted of blood. Source of these receptors: an elderly woman in good health.

A few counts support this clonotype. The V and J genes are TRBV2 and TRBJ2-5; the D gene is possibly TRBD1 (6 bases). The last part of the DNA fits TRBJ2-1 better; the J call may be wrong. The CDR3 loop spans 13 amino acids. Germline-derived CDR1 and CDR2 are SNHLY and FYNNEI. This chain's CDR3 is CASSRGYQETQFF. CDR3 bases: TGTGCCAGCAGTAGGGGGTACCAAGAGACCCAGTTCTTC.

This clonotype has a count of ten or more. The CDR3 coding sequence is TGTGCCAGCAGCTTAAGGCCAGGGGCCTACAATGAGCAGTTCTTC. Amino acids: CASSLRPGAYNEQFF. The chain uses TRBV11-1 and TRBJ2-1, with TRBD1 as a possible D gene (6 bases). CDR1 and CDR2 (germline): SGHAT, FQDESV (reference sequence). The CDR3 spans 15 residues. Trimming removed 2 bases from V and 2 bases from J, with 10 bases in between.

This clonotype was counted at least ten times. The chain couples TRBV12-3 or TRBV12-4 to TRBJ2-3, with 7 bases fitting TRBD1. J gave up 2 bases and V 11 bases, and 10 bases lay outside the gene matches. CDR3 length: 14 amino acids. The CDR3 here is CAAWSQGPTDTQYF. The CDR3 nucleotides are TGTGCCGCGTGGTCACAGGGGCCCACAGATACGCAGTATTTT.

This clonotype was recorded at least ten times. The J gene is TRBJ1-5, the V gene TRBV6-2 or TRBV6-3, with 8 bases that match TRBD1. CDR3 length equals 14 residues. From germline, CDR1 is MNHEY and CDR2 SVGEGT. J lost 1 base, V lost 5 bases, and 1 base had no gene match. The CDR3 here is CASSRTGSNQPQHF. The CDR3 bases are TGTGCCAGCAGTCGGACAGGGAGCAATCAGCCCCAGCATTTT.

This clonotype occurred many times. The chain is built from TRBV12-3 or TRBV12-4 and TRBJ2-5, with 9 bases matching TRBD2. CDR3 size: 14 residues. V lost 6 bases and J lost 5; bases outside the gene matches: 7. The CDR3 bases are TGTGCCAGCAGGGGGGGGACTAGCCGGGAGACCCAGTACTTC. Protein: CASRGGTSRETQYF.

About this clonotype: One base away lies a much larger clone, so this may be a sequencing read error. This chain connects TRBV19 to TRBJ2-1, with TRBD2 matching 9 bases. V gave up 4 bases and J gave up 6 bases; unmatched junction bases: 13. Germline lookup yields CDR1 LNHDA and CDR2 SQIVND (reference sequence). The CDR3 has 17 residues. The CDR3 sequence is CASSRGLSSGACNEQFF. In DNA form, the CDR3 reads TGTGCCAGTAGTAGAGGACTCTCTAGCGGGGCCTGCAATGAGCAGTTCTTC.

As regards this clonotype: A clone one base away is much larger, so this may be a read error. This sequence joins TRBV18 and TRBJ2-1; perhaps TRBD2 as D (5 bases). The V gene's germline CDR1 is KGHSH and CDR2 LQKENI. The CDR3 totals 14 residues. V lost 1 base and J 10 bases, leaving 14 bases between the germline ends. CDR3 sequence reads: CASSPLFEGGEQFF. In DNA, the CDR3 is TGTGCCAGCTCACCACTCTTCGAGGGTGGCGAGCAGTTCTTC.

The chain is built from TRBV5-1 and TRBJ2-5, with D perhaps assigned TRBD1 or TRBD2 (6 bases each). V dropped 5 bases and J dropped 5 bases, with 10 bases sitting between them. The CDR3 contains 12 residues. CDR1 and CDR2 (germline): SGHRS, YFSETQ. As DNA, the CDR3 is TGCGCCAGCAGACGGGGGCGGGAGACCCAGTACTTC. Translated, it gives CASRRGRETQYF.

The sample holds many counts of this clonotype. A read error may explain this, as a much larger clone is one base away. V and J are TRBV2 and TRBJ2-5; the match to TRBD1 covers 9 bases. Germline V gene lookup returns CDR1 SNHLY and CDR2 FYNNEI. With 6 bases clipped from V and 11 bases from J, the junction kept 10 bases outside the gene matches. CDR3 length equals 13 residues. CDR3 sequence reads: CASSAGTGIEQYF. The CDR3 nucleotides read TGTGCCAGCAGCGCCGGGACAGGGATTGAGCAGTACTTC.

This clonotype was recorded at least ten times. DNA of the CDR3: TGTGCCATCAGTGGGAGGGGGCGGCCCTACGAGCAGTACTTC. Its protein is CAISGRGRPYEQYF. The chain has TRBV10-3 and TRBJ2-7, with a tentative D call TRBD1 (7 bases). The CDR3 totals 14 residues. The germline CDR1 and CDR2 sequences are ENHRY and SYGVKD. V dropped 4 bases and J dropped 2 bases, with 12 bases sitting between them.